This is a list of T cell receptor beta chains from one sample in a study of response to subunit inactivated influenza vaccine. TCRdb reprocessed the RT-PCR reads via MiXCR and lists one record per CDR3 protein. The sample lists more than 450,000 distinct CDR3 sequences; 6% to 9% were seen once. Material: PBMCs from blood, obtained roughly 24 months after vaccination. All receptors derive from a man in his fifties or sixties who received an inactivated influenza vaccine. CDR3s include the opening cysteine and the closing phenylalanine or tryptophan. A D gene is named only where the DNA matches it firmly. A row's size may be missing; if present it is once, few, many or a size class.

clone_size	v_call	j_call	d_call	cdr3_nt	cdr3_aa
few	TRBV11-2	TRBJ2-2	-	TGTGCCAGCAGCTTATCGGTGGGCACCGGGGAGCTGTTTTTT	CASSLSVGTGELFF
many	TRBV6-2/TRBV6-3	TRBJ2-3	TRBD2	TGTGCCAGCAGTTCTAACTCAGCGGGGGGATATACGCAGTATTTT	CASSSNSAGGYTQYF
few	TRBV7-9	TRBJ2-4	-	TGTGCCAGCAGCTTAGAAGTCAGCAAAAACATTCAGTACTTC	CASSLEVSKNIQYF
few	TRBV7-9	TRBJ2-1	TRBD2	TGTGCCAGCAGCGGACTAGCCGGCCTTGAGCAGTTCTTC	CASSGLAGLEQFF
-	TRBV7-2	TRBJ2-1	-	TGTGCCAGCAGCTTAGTCGCGAGCCGTATCAGCTCCTACAATGAGCAGTTCTTC	CASSLVASRISSYNEQFF
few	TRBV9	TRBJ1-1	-	TGTGCCAGCAGCGTAGCCCAGGGAGGGAACACTGAAGCTTTCTTT	CASSVAQGGNTEAFF
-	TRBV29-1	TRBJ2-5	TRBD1	TGCAGCGTTGAGAAGAAAGGACAGGGGTCTGGGGAGACCCAGTACTTC	CSVEKKGQGSGETQYF
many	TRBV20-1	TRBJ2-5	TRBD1	TGCAGTGCTAACCGGGACAGGGGCCACCAAGAGACCCAGTACTTC	CSANRDRGHQETQYF
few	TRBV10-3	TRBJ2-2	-	TGTGCCATCACGGGGGGCGCCGGGGAGCTGTTTTTT	CAITGGAGELFF
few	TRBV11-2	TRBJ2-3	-	TGTGCCAGCAGCGCAGAATATACGCAGTATTTT	CASSAEYTQYF
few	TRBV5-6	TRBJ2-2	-	TGTGCCAGCAGCCCGACCTTTGGGGCCGGGGAGCTGTTTTTT	CASSPTFGAGELFF
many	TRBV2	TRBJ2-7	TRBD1	TGTGCCAGCACTTGGACAGGGGGTTCCTACGAGCAGTACTTC	CASTWTGGSYEQYF
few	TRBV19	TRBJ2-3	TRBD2	TGTGCCAGTAGTACTGAGCGGGGGGGCTCAGATACGCAGTATTTT	CASSTERGGSDTQYF
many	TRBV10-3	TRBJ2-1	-	TGTGCCATCAGTGTGAGTAGCTTCTCCGACAATGAGCAGTTCTTC	CAISVSSFSDNEQFF
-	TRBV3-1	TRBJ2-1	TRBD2	TGTGCCAGCAGCCAGGCGGGACTAGCGGGAGGGGGTTCTATGGATGAGCAGTTCTTC	CASSQAGLAGGGSMDEQFF
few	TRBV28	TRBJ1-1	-	TGTGCCAGCAGTCTGCCGGGCACTCGTATCCCTGAAGCTTTCTTT	CASSLPGTRIPEAFF